These 8 T cell receptor beta chains share one sample of origin, sequenced in a study of T cell changes during pregnancy in multiple sclerosis. This table comes from immunoSEQ multiplex PCR, and its TCRdb copy is limited to in-frame clones, with some not included. The sample lists approximately 50,000 clones, approximately 90% seen once, with 0.39% in the top ten. Source: CD4+ T cells from peripheral blood mononuclear cells, taken after pregnancy. The receptors originated from a female donor with multiple sclerosis, enrolled in a pregnancy study.

This chain links TRBV7-9 with TRBJ1-4; D uncertain. Germline CDR1 SEHNR, CDR2 FQNEAQ (reference sequence). The length of the CDR3 is 17 residues. Trimming shortened V by 4 bases and J by 0 bases, and 15 bases separated the two germline ends. The CDR3 DNA is TGTGCCAGCAGCTCTGCCAAAGACACCACAACTAATGAAAAACTGTTTTTT. This translates into CASSSAKDTTTNEKLFF.

This chain joins TRBV5-1 and TRBJ2-1; the match to TRBD1 covers 8 bases. Trimming took 0 bases from V and 9 from J; bases not matched to a gene: 5. The V gene's germline CDR1 is SGHRS and CDR2 YFSETQ. This CDR3 comprises 14 residues. This chain's CDR3 is CASSLGQGAGEQFF. CDR3 coding DNA: TGCGCCAGCAGCTTGGGGCAGGGGGCGGGTGAGCAGTTCTTC. Combining the CDR3 with reference TRBV5-1 and TRBJ2-1 gives the whole variable domain KAGVTQTPRYLIKTRGQQVTLSCSPISGHRSVSWYQQTPGQGLQFLFEYFSETQRNKGNFPGRFSGRQFSNSRSEMNVSTLELGDSALYLCASSLGQGAGEQFFGPGTRLTVL.

V and J are TRBV19 and TRBJ1-3; TRBD1 matches at 10 bases. This CDR3 has 17 amino acids. Losses at the gene ends were 5 bases for V and 0 bases for J; bases not matched to a gene: 7. Germline V gene lookup returns CDR1 LNHDA and CDR2 SQIVND (reference sequence). In DNA, the CDR3 is TGTGCCAGTAGTGTCCTCCGGGACAGGGGCTCTGGAAACACCATATATTTT. Its protein product is CASSVLRDRGSGNTIYF. The full variable domain, with the rest looked up from reference TRBV19 and TRBJ1-3, is DGGITQSPKYLFRKEGQNVTLSCEQNLNHDAMYWYRQDPGQGLRLIYYSQIVNDFQKGDIAEGYSVSREKKESFPLTVTSAQKNPTAFYLCASSVLRDRGSGNTIYFGEGSWLTVV.

This sequence joins TRBV28 and TRBJ1-4, with 7 bases matching TRBD1. The V gene's germline CDR1 is MDHEN and CDR2 SYDVKM. This CDR3 is built from 15 residues. The junction had 4 bases not matched to a gene; V was cut back by 3 bases and J by 3 bases. The CDR3 loop reads CASSLLQGSNEKLFF. As DNA, the CDR3 is TGTGCCAGCAGTTTGCTACAGGGGTCTAATGAAAAACTGTTTTTT. The full variable domain, rest sourced from reference TRBV28 and TRBJ1-4, is DVKVTQSSRYLVKRTGEKVFLECVQDMDHENMFWYRQDPGLGLRLIYFSYDVKMKEKGDIPEGYSVSREKKERFSLILESASTNQTSMYLCASSLLQGSNEKLFFGSGTQLSVL.

With regard to this clone: A junction end diverges from the germline sequence, so it may reflect a read error. The chain links TRBV10-3 to TRBJ1-2, with TRBD1 matching 10 bases. The CDR3 consists of 14 residues. CDR1 and CDR2 from the germline V gene are ENHRY and SYGVKD. The CDR3 sequence is CAISAQGQGPFERF. In nucleotides, the CDR3 is TGTGCCATCAGTGCCCAGGGACAGGGGCCCTTCGAGCGGTTC.

About this clone: The same CDR3 can be traced to other DNA sequences in this sample. The rearrangement uses TRBV5-1 and TRBJ2-1; 10 nucleotides align to TRBD2. V shed 4 bases and J 4 bases; nucleotides not matched to a gene: 5. CDR1 SGHRS and CDR2 YFSETQ come from the germline V gene. The CDR3 length is 15 residues. CDR3 DNA sequence: TGCGCCAGCAGCCCAGGACTAGCGGATTACAATGAGCAGTTCTTC. As protein: CASSPGLADYNEQFF.

The CDR3 loop is CASSTSGLAGGRYTDTQYF. The DNA of the CDR3 is TGCGCCAGCAGCACGTCGGGACTAGCGGGAGGGCGGTACACAGATACGCAGTATTTT. This chain links TRBV5-1 with TRBJ2-3; TRBD2 agrees at 16 bases. Trimming cost V 4 bases and J 2 bases; bases outside gene matches: 10. The CDR3 covers 19 residues. CDR1 and CDR2 (germline): SGHRS, YFSETQ. The full variable domain, with the rest looked up from reference TRBV5-1 and TRBJ2-3, is KAGVTQTPRYLIKTRGQQVTLSCSPISGHRSVSWYQQTPGQGLQFLFEYFSETQRNKGNFPGRFSGRQFSNSRSEMNVSTLELGDSALYLCASSTSGLAGGRYTDTQYFGPGTRLTVL.

The chain carries TRBV10-1 and TRBJ2-1, with TRBD1 matching 12 bases. The CDR3 length is 15 residues. The V gene end was trimmed by 10 bases and the J gene end by 3 bases; junction bases not matched to a gene: 7. Germline CDR1 is WNHNN and CDR2 is SYGVQD (reference sequence). The CDR3: CAKTGTGGVYNEQFF. In DNA, the CDR3 is TGCGCCAAAACCGGGACAGGGGGCGTCTACAATGAGCAGTTCTTC.